The source of this T cell receptor beta chain is a study of blood T cell repertoires in COVID-19. On the study more broadly: Samples taken during acute and convalescent COVID-19 were collected in the United States, Italy and Spain. The analysed material was cDNA or gDNA that came from T cells, B-cell-depleted T cells, or PBMCs.

In the original processing: The authors estimated nucleated cell counts from reference gene primer amplification. Produced via immunoSEQ multiplex PCR; TCRdb's table is partial and in-frame only. That table furnishes V, J and clone size, whereas the DNA furnished D and trimming. There are about 140,000 clones in the sample; roughly 87% occur only once, and approximately 1.8% lies in the top ten. Germline V lookup: CDR1 SGHTA, CDR2 FQGNSA. V lost 0 bases to trimming and J lost 7 bases, with 9 bases between them. The CDR3 sequence is 13 residues long. The TCR comes from a man between 65 and 85 years old with acute or convalescent COVID-19. The rearrangement joins TRBV7-2 to TRBJ1-1; D is undetermined. Sequencing was performed on peripheral blood. In DNA, the CDR3 is TGTGCCAGCAGCTTAGCGTTCCCAAATGAAGCTTTCTTT. Its translation: CASSLAFPNEAFF.